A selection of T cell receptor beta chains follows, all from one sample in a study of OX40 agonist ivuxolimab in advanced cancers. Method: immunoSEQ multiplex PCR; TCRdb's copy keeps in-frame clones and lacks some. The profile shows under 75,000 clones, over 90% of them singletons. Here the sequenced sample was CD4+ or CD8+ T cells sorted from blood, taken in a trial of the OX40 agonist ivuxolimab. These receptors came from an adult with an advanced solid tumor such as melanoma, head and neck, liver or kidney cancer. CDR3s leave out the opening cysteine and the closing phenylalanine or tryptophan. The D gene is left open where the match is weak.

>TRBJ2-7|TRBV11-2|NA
ASSLEDGPYEQY
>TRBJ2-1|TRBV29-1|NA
SVARVNDNEQF
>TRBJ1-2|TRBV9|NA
ASSVSNSANYGYT
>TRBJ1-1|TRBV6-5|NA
ASSYSDTEAF
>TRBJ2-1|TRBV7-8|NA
ASSLGGSSNEQF
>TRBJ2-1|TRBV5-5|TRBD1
ASSLGTGGYEQF
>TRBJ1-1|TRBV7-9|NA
ASSFGGRTEAF
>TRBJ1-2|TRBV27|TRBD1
ASRPTGYNYGYT
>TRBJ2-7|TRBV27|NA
ASSFGTSYEQY
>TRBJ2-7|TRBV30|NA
AGAGNSYEQY
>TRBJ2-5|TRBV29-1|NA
SVDGREGETQY
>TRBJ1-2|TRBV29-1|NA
SVVAPMGGGYT
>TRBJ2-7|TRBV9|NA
ASSDSTNEQY
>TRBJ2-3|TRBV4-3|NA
ASSPPGSPIQY
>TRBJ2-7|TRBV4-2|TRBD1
ASSQGGTGAAV
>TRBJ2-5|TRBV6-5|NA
ASSYSNVETQY
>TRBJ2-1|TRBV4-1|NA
ASSQGRARDEQF
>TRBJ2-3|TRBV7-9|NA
ASSGHPRADSTDTQY
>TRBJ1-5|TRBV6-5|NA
ASSYGPGRPQH
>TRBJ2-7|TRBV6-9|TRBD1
ASSYGTGNEQY
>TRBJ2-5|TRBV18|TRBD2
ASSPKGSSGSSQETQY
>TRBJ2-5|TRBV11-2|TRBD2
ASSSLAGVYQETQY
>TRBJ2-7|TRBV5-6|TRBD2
ASSSSGNSYEQY
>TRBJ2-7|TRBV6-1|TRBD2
ASSGSGRFYEQY